This T cell receptor (beta chain) came from a study of blood T cell repertoires in COVID-19. Study-wide background: Acute and convalescent COVID-19 specimens originated in the United States, Italy and Spain. PBMCs, B-cell-depleted T cells, or T cells were the source of the cDNA or gDNA that made up the material.

Repertoires were generated with immunoSEQ multiplex PCR, while TCRdb's copy carries only in-frame clones and drops some. There are fewer than 350,000 clones in the sample; over 75% occur only once, and about 9.5% lies in the top ten. Everyone who took part was about 18 to 90 years old, and they came from 24 US areas. Donors of Cohort 3 who recovered were those that had two negative PCRs, clearance, or symptom resolution. Looked up from germline, CDR1 is SGHAT and CDR2 is FQDESV (reference sequence). V gave up 2 bases and J gave up 7 bases, with 9 bases separating them. CDR3 length equals 13 residues.

The receptor was isolated from a woman aged 35 to 49 who had recovered from COVID-19. Sequenced material: PBMCs or T cells enriched from blood (not recorded which). The rearrangement links TRBV11-1 to TRBJ1-5; no clear D. The CDR3 nucleotides are TGTGCCAGCAGCTTATCAGGAGGGCAGCCCCAGCATTTT. As protein: CASSLSGGQPQHF. Together with reference TRBV11-1 and TRBJ1-5, the CDR3 gives the full variable domain: EAEVAQSPRYKITEKSQAVAFWCDPISGHATLYWYRQILGQGPELLVQFQDESVVDDSQLPKDRFSAERLKGVDSTLKIQPAELGDSAMYLCASSLSGGQPQHFGDGTRLSIL.